These 23 T cell receptor beta chains originate from one sample sequenced in a study of CD8 T cells in ankylosing spondylitis. No antigen has been identified for these receptors. TCRdb analysed the 5' RACE reads with MiXCR anew, one entry per CDR3 protein. The sample contains some 85,000 distinct CDR3 sequences, roughly 9% of which appear only once. General study findings and limits: One TCR beta motif, made up of several highly homologous variants, appeared characteristic of ankylosing spondylitis blood.

The material sequenced was blood, either unsorted or a sorted T cell fraction (not recorded which). The receptors stem from a male donor with ankylosing spondylitis.

This clonotype was counted at least ten times. The rearrangement joins TRBV7-8 to TRBJ2-7, with D hard to call. The V and J ends lost 4 bases and 4 bases respectively, with 14 bases between them. CDR3 length: 14 residues. Germline CDR1 is SGHVS and CDR2 is FQNEAQ. The chain's CDR3 is CASSSRASLYEQYV. In DNA form, the CDR3 reads TGTGCCAGCAGCTCCCGGGCCTCCCTGTACGAGCAGTACGTC.

This clonotype has a handful of counts. The rearrangement joins TRBV2 to TRBJ2-2, with D unresolved. In germline, CDR1 is SNHLY, CDR2 FYNNEI. This CDR3 has 17 amino acids. V lost 1 base and J 2 bases, leaving 14 bases between the germline ends. CDR3 nucleotides: TGTGCCAGCAGTGAAGAACTCCTGCACAGAAACACCGGGGAGCTGTTTTTT. Its translation: CASSEELLHRNTGELFF.

This clonotype was counted many times. The chain carries TRBV20-1 and TRBJ2-1; TRBD2 aligns across 10 bases. Per the germline V gene, CDR1 is DFQATT and CDR2 is SNEGSKA (reference sequence). Germline trimming cut 2 bases from V and 0 bases from J; bases unmatched to any gene: 1. The CDR3 length is 15 residues. This CDR3 is CSARPSGSSYNEQFF. The DNA of the CDR3 is TGCAGTGCTAGACCTAGCGGGAGCTCCTACAATGAGCAGTTCTTC.

The V call is TRBV25-1, the J call TRBJ2-7, with a weak D call TRBD2 (5 bases). CDR1 is MGHDK and CDR2 is SYGVNS in the germline V gene. Trimming stripped 3 bases from V and 3 bases from J, with 6 bases between. This CDR3 is built from 12 residues. The CDR3 region is CASSEGVYEQYF. CDR3 coding DNA: TGTGCCAGCAGTGAGGGAGTCTACGAGCAGTACTTC.

The J gene is TRBJ2-1, the V gene TRBV19, with TRBD2 matching over 11 bases. The CDR3 has 15 residues. CDR1 and CDR2 (germline): LNHDA, SQIVND (reference sequence). V lost 6 bases to trimming and J lost 8 bases; unmatched junction nucleotides: 9. The CDR3 region has the DNA TGTGCCAGTAGCCCACTAGCGGGAGTGGTTTATGAGCAGTTCTTC. Amino acids: CASSPLAGVVYEQFF.

The sample holds many counts of this clonotype. The chain combines TRBV4-2 with TRBJ2-7, with D perhaps matching TRBD2 (6 bases). The CDR3 loop spans 13 amino acids. Trimming stripped 4 bases from V and 3 bases from J, with 10 bases between. CDR1 is LGHNA and CDR2 is YNFKEQ in the germline V gene. CDR3: CASSPGLLYEQYF. The CDR3 coding sequence is TGTGCCAGCAGCCCGGGACTCCTCTACGAGCAGTACTTC.

This clonotype was detected only a few times. The CDR3: CASSQAGPDTQYF. The CDR3 DNA sequence: TGTGCCAGCAGCCAAGCGGGTCCCGATACGCAGTATTTT. V usage is TRBV3-1 and J usage is TRBJ2-3; D is unclear. CDR3 size: 13 residues. From germline, CDR1 is LGHDT and CDR2 YNNKEL (reference sequence). V shed 1 base and J shed 6 bases, with 8 bases lying between them.

This clonotype has at least ten counts. The chain joins TRBV24-1 to TRBJ2-3; 14 nucleotides line up with TRBD2. V dropped 5 bases and J dropped 2; count of bases not matched to a gene: 8. The V gene's germline CDR1 is KGHDR and CDR2 SFDVKD. The CDR3 loop spans 18 amino acids. The CDR3 DNA reads as TGTGCCACCAGTGCCTACGGGACTAGCGGGAGAAACACAGATACGCAGTATTTT. Translation: CATSAYGTSGRNTDTQYF.

This clonotype has only a few counts. The chain uses TRBV2 and TRBJ1-1; D remains ambiguous. Germline CDR1 is SNHLY and CDR2 is FYNNEI. V lost 7 bases and J lost 4, with 7 bases in between. The CDR3 covers 11 residues. CDR3 coding DNA: TGTGCCAGCATCGGTGCCACTGAAGCTTTCTTT. Amino acid sequence: CASIGATEAFF.

As to this clonotype: This may arise from a read error, as a much more abundant clone is one base away. The V call is TRBV5-6, the J call TRBJ2-3; TRBD2 matches 7 bases. Germline V gene data show CDR1 as SGHDT and CDR2 as YYEEEE. The J segment lost 2 bases and the V segment lost 6 bases, leaving 9 bases of the junction unmatched. The CDR3 has 15 amino acids. CDR3 in DNA: TGTGCCAGCATGGGGAGCGGGACGAACACAGATACGCAGTATTTT. The encoded protein is CASMGSGTNTDTQYF.

The gene calls are TRBV20-1 and TRBJ2-1; TRBD2 matches at 10 bases. V shed 1 base and J 7 bases; nucleotides not matched to a gene: 4. Germline-derived CDR1 and CDR2 are DFQATT and SNEGSKA (reference sequence). There are 14 residues in the CDR3. Written as DNA, the CDR3 is TGCAGTGCTAGAGCTAGCGGGAGAATAAATGAGCAGTTCTTC. As protein: CSARASGRINEQFF.

This chain uses TRBV27 with TRBJ1-3; D is unclear. Germline CDR1 and CDR2: MNHEY and SMNVEV (reference sequence). V dropped 6 bases and J dropped 0 bases, with 12 bases sitting between them. The CDR3 length is 15 residues. The CDR3 is CASSSSESSGNTIYF. CDR3 DNA sequence: TGTGCCAGCAGCTCCTCGGAGAGCTCTGGAAACACCATATATTTT.

The table lists this clonotype with a few counts. The chain joins TRBV6-1 to TRBJ2-7; no clear D. V shed 6 bases and J shed 0 bases, with 12 bases lying between them. The CDR3 runs 14 residues. CDR1 and CDR2 from the germline V gene are MNHNS and SASEGT. CDR3 region: CASRNPTRSYEQYV. The CDR3 nucleotides read TGTGCCAGCAGGAACCCCACACGCTCCTACGAGCAGTACGTC.

J is TRBJ2-1 and V is TRBV19, with 10 nucleotides matching TRBD2. With 4 bases clipped from V and 8 bases from J, the junction kept 5 bases outside the gene matches. This CDR3 is built from 14 residues. Germline CDR1 and CDR2: LNHDA and SQIVND (reference sequence). As DNA, the CDR3 is TGTGCCAGTAGTACAACCGGGACTAGCGATGAGCAGTTCTTC. It translates to CASSTTGTSDEQFF.

This clonotype was seen more than once but under ten times. V and J are TRBV6-1 and TRBJ2-2, with D unclear. V was pared by 2 bases and J by 7 bases, with 8 bases between. The CDR3 extends over 13 amino acids. Germline values: CDR1 MNHNS, CDR2 SASEGT. The CDR3 sequence: CASSEFAGGELFF. The CDR3 coding sequence is TGTGCCAGCAGTGAATTTGCTGGCGGGGAGCTGTTTTTT.

The chain links TRBV12-5 to TRBJ2-2, with D unclear. The V end lost 0 bases, the J end lost 3 bases, and 11 bases lay between the germline ends. The CDR3 is 16 amino acids. Germline values: CDR1 LGHNT, CDR2 FRNRAP. The CDR3 loop reads CASGLVHGLHTGELFF. In nucleotides, the CDR3 is TGTGCTAGTGGTTTGGTACATGGGCTCCACACCGGGGAGCTGTTTTTT.

This clonotype was counted at least ten times. The chain employs TRBV3-1 and TRBJ1-1; D might be TRBD1 (5 bases). Trimming removed 0 bases from V and 5 bases from J, with 7 bases in between. Per the germline V gene, CDR1 is LGHDT and CDR2 is YNNKEL (reference sequence). The CDR3 contains 13 residues. The CDR3 DNA reads as TGTGCCAGCAGCCAAGATCGGGGGACTGAAGCTTTCTTT. Translated, it gives CASSQDRGTEAFF. The complete variable domain, with remaining parts taken from reference TRBV3-1 and TRBJ1-1, reads DTAVSQTPKYLVTQMGNDKSIKCEQNLGHDTMYWYKQDSKKFLKIMFSYNNKELIINETVPNRFSPKSPDKAHLNLHINSLELGDSAVYFCASSQDRGTEAFFGQGTRLTVV.

This clonotype has ten or more counts. This chain connects TRBV12-3 or TRBV12-4 to TRBJ2-3; D ambiguous. Trimming pared 2 bases from V and 6 bases from J, leaving 3 bases between. CDR3 length equals 11 residues. The CDR3 is CASSLSDTQYF. The CDR3 region has the DNA TGTGCCAGCAGTTTATCGGATACGCAGTATTTT.

The rearrangement links TRBV6-2 or TRBV6-3 to TRBJ2-5; D gene ambiguous. The CDR3 covers 10 residues. Trimming took 4 bases from V and 7 from J, leaving 4 bases between them. Looked up from germline, CDR1 is MNHEY and CDR2 is SVGEGT. The CDR3 loop reads CASSSGTQYF. The DNA for the CDR3 is TGTGCCAGCAGTTCGGGGACCCAGTACTTC.

This clonotype was observed a few times. The chain employs TRBV4-1 and TRBJ2-5, with D unresolved. The CDR3 runs 15 residues. V was cut by 3 bases and J by 2 bases, with 13 bases left in between. The germline CDR1 and CDR2 sequences are MGHRA and YSYEKL. CDR3 in DNA: TGCGCCAGCAGCCATATCACGCTGCTTCAAGAGACCCAGTACTTC. Translated: CASSHITLLQETQYF.

J is TRBJ2-3 and V is TRBV15; maybe TRBD2 (5 bases). The CDR3 length is 14 residues. Germline assignment: CDR1 LNHNV and CDR2 YYDKDF (reference sequence). V lost 4 bases and J 1 base, leaving 9 bases between the germline ends. The CDR3 sequence: CATSISGRTDTQYF. The CDR3 DNA is TGTGCCACCAGCATAAGCGGCCGCACAGATACGCAGTATTTT.

This clonotype has just a few counts. The chain carries TRBV6-1 and TRBJ1-5, with 10 bases that match TRBD1. V lost 3 bases, J lost 1 base, and 12 bases stayed unmatched. The CDR3 loop spans 19 amino acids. Germline V CDR1 and CDR2: MNHNS, SASEGT. CDR3 sequence reads: CASSEPPPTGGFSNQPQHF. CDR3 in DNA: TGTGCCAGCAGTGAGCCCCCACCGACAGGGGGCTTCAGCAATCAGCCCCAGCATTTT.

The chain joins TRBV15 to TRBJ2-1, with D perhaps matching TRBD2 (6 bases). The V and J ends lost 3 bases and 8 bases respectively, with 17 bases between them. The CDR3 has 15 residues. Looked up from germline, CDR1 is LNHNV and CDR2 is YYDKDF (reference sequence). The CDR3 coding sequence is TGTGCCACCAGCAGTGGGGACTTCGATTTGGATGAGCAGTTCTTC. Translating it yields CATSSGDFDLDEQFF.